This section outlines one T cell receptor (beta chain) sequence together with its context. Its antigen is still unknown. The entry originates in a study of OX40 agonist ivuxolimab in advanced cancers. Study results and caveats: Those patients achieving a partial response at 0.1-3.0 mg/kg showed among the lowest clonal expansion. The work left the antigen specificity of expanded peripheral T cells undetermined. On average, CD8+ T cells showed a greater number of expanded clones than CD4+.

Germline V gene data show CDR1 as MDHEN and CDR2 as SYDVKM. J lost 4 bases, V lost 6 bases, and 13 bases had no gene match. CDR3 length: 16 residues. The table came from immunoSEQ multiplex PCR; TCRdb's copy has only in-frame clones and leaves some out. In the table there are about 130,000 clones, roughly 92% of which are singletons. The chain has TRBV28 and TRBJ2-5; 8 bases are a match to TRBD1. This sample comprised CD4+ or CD8+ T cells sorted from blood, obtained in a trial of the OX40 agonist ivuxolimab. The receptor's source is an adult with an advanced solid tumor such as melanoma, head and neck, liver or kidney cancer. In DNA form, the CDR3 reads TGTGCCAGCAGCTTCTCGGGGACAGGTTCGAGAGAGACCCAGTACTTC. Translated, it gives CASSFSGTGSRETQYF.